The entry below gives a single TCR beta chain sequence along with its context. Its antigen remains unknown. A second PCR of roughly 7 to 11 cycles used a sample-barcoded 5' primer and a J-beta primer mix. MiXCR, run by TCRdb on the 5' RACE reads, gives a single entry per CDR3 protein. Found here are about 1 million distinct CDR3 sequences, more than 35% of them singletons; the top ten hold approximately 17%. The sample belongs to a study of blood T cells in healthy people across ages. Overall study results and limits: It was found that TCR beta diversity correlated strongly with the percentage of naive T cells. PBMCs that were unsorted prevented a conclusive naive versus antigen-experienced comparison.

Material for sequencing was blood. The TCR comes from a woman aged 55-75 years in good health.

The CDR3 sequence: CSARPSSLTGEGGKNIQYF. The CDR3 bases are TGCAGTGCTAGGCCCAGCAGCCTGACAGGGGAGGGAGGCAAAAACATTCAGTACTTC. The chain uses TRBV20-1 and TRBJ2-4, with D perhaps matching TRBD1 (8 bases). Germline CDR1 DFQATT, CDR2 SNEGSKA (reference sequence). This CDR3 spans 19 amino acids. V was cut by 3 bases and J by 3 bases, with 27 bases left in between.